The 13 T cell receptor beta chains below come from one sample, sequenced in a study of T-cell reconstitution after alpha-beta-depleted transplantation in children (dated by TCRdb to about 2016). In the paper's terms, the treatment or condition label means: allogeneic hematopoietic cell transplantation with graft depleted of TCRalphabeta T cells and CD19 B cells. The library came from PCR. TCRdb shows the sequencer as Illumina HiSeq 2500. TCR library preparation used molecular barcoding, with unique molecular identifiers applied to normalize quantification of the TCRbeta repertoire. The public reads were run again by TCRdb, first through fastp at Q25 and then through MiXCR, and only productive beta chains were kept. Every distinct CDR3 protein forms one entry, paired with its most common genes and DNA. The sample has a few hundred thousand distinct CDR3 sequences on record, 27% of them singletons. Approximately 39% of the sample rests with the top ten.

The sequencing here drew on PBMCs, taken before TCRalphabeta/CD19-depleted stem cell transplant. These receptors were obtained from a boy younger than two with Wiskott-Aldrich syndrome, due to receive a stem cell transplant.

The gene calls are TRBV29-1 and TRBJ2-7, with no clear D. Trimming left V 7 bases short and J 7 bases short, with 23 bases between. CDR1 and CDR2 (germline): SQVTM, ANQGSEA. The CDR3 is 14 residues long. DNA for the CDR3: TGCAGCGCCCGATCCGGGCCAAAGTTAAGTGAGCAGTACTTC. It codes for CSARSGPKLSEQYF.

This clonotype was found a few times. This rearrangement joins TRBV30 to TRBJ1-5; D remains ambiguous. The CDR3 has 15 residues. The germline CDR1 and CDR2 sequences are GTSNPN and SVGIG (reference sequence). Trimming removed 0 bases at V and 3 bases at J, with 12 bases between. The CDR3: CAWSVRALLNQPQHF. The DNA of the CDR3 is TGTGCCTGGAGTGTTAGGGCGCTTCTCAATCAGCCCCAGCATTTT.

The gene calls are TRBV10-3 and TRBJ2-5, with D possibly being TRBD2 (5 bases). The length of the CDR3 is 14 residues. From germline, CDR1 is ENHRY and CDR2 SYGVKD. V was clipped by 6 bases and J by 1 base, with 12 bases between them. The CDR3 loop reads CAISSLGIQETQYF. In nucleotides, the CDR3 is TGTGCCATCAGCTCACTAGGGATCCAAGAGACCCAGTACTTC.

The CDR3 sequence: CASSFSSGNTGELFF. The DNA of the CDR3 is TGCGCCAGCAGCTTCTCTAGCGGAAACACCGGGGAGCTGTTTTTT. V usage is TRBV5-1 and J usage is TRBJ2-2; 7 bases map to TRBD2. CDR1 and CDR2 from the germline V gene are SGHRS and YFSETQ. Germline trimming cut 2 bases from V and 2 bases from J; bases unmatched to any gene: 3. The CDR3 consists of 15 residues.

V is TRBV20-1 and J is TRBJ2-7; D remains ambiguous. Germline loops: CDR1 DFQATT, CDR2 SNEGSKA (reference sequence). With 6 bases removed from V and 3 bases from J, the gap between germline ends came to 12 bases. The CDR3 has 12 residues. CDR3 nucleotide sequence: TGCAGTGCAGCCCCACGGAGCTACGAGCAGTACTTC. Translation: CSAAPRSYEQYF.

This rearrangement joins TRBV3-1 to TRBJ1-2; D remains ambiguous. V was shortened by 7 bases and J by 4 bases, with 16 bases between the two germline ends. This CDR3 has 14 residues. The germline V gene encodes CDR1 LGHDT and CDR2 YNNKEL (reference sequence). CDR3 loop: CASTQARYGYGYTF. CDR3 bases: TGTGCCAGCACCCAGGCAAGGTACGGCTATGGCTACACCTTC.

The rearrangement links TRBV20-1 to TRBJ2-7, with D possibly TRBD2 on 6 matching bases. Trimming shortened V by 1 base and J by 3 bases, and 16 bases separated the two germline ends. CDR1 is DFQATT, CDR2 SNEGSKA, per germline (reference sequence). CDR3 size: 15 residues. CDR3 loop: CSARGATSLRYEQYF. CDR3 sequence (DNA): TGCAGTGCTAGAGGGGCAACTAGCTTACGCTACGAGCAGTACTTC.

The chain joins TRBV10-3 to TRBJ2-5, with D tentatively TRBD2 (6 bases). The germline CDR1 and CDR2 sequences are ENHRY and SYGVKD. The CDR3 totals 13 residues. V was cut by 4 bases and J by 4 bases, with 10 bases left in between. As DNA, the CDR3 is TGTGCCATCAGTGCGCGAGCGGGAGAGACCCAGTACTTC. Translation gives CAISARAGETQYF.

As regards this clonotype: An end of the junction differs from the germline gene, which may be a read error. V usage is TRBV2 and J usage is TRBJ2-5, with 8 nucleotides matching TRBD1. The CDR3 spans 15 residues. Germline CDR1 reads SNHLY; CDR2 reads FYNNEI. The CDR3 loop is CASSDDRGPQETHYF. CDR3 coding DNA: TGTGCCAGCAGTGACGACAGGGGTCCCCAAGAGACCCATTACTTC.

This clonotype was recorded a few times. The V and J genes are TRBV29-1 and TRBJ1-1, with a weak D call TRBD1 (6 bases). CDR3 length equals 12 residues. Looked up from germline, CDR1 is SQVTM and CDR2 is ANQGSEA. The V gene lost 5 bases and the J gene lost 8 bases, with 15 bases spanning the gap. The CDR3 nucleotides are TGCAGCGTTTTGCAGTACGGGGGCGAAGCTTTCTTT. The encoded protein is CSVLQYGGEAFF.

This clonotype turned up a few times. The chain has TRBV10-3 and TRBJ1-2; the match to TRBD1 covers 7 bases. Germline CDR1 is ENHRY and CDR2 is SYGVKD. V gave up 2 bases and J gave up 6 bases; unmatched junction bases: 3. The CDR3 is 13 residues long. The CDR3 region is CAISEGTEDGYTF. CDR3 DNA sequence: TGTGCCATCAGTGAGGGGACAGAGGATGGCTACACCTTC.

The rearrangement uses TRBV10-3 and TRBJ2-2; the D gene is possibly TRBD1 (5 bases). Trimming shortened V by 7 bases and J by 0 bases, and 15 bases separated the two germline ends. This CDR3 is 16 amino acids long. Germline CDR1 and CDR2: ENHRY and SYGVKD. Written as DNA, the CDR3 is TGTGCCATCACCGGCGGTACAGGCCCGAACACCGGGGAGCTGTTTTTT. Amino acids: CAITGGTGPNTGELFF.

This chain uses TRBV10-3 with TRBJ1-2; D unclear. Germline CDR1 ENHRY, CDR2 SYGVKD. This CDR3 spans 11 amino acids. Trimming shortened V by 3 bases and J by 7 bases, and 6 bases separated the two germline ends. The CDR3 loop is CAISDRTGYTF. The CDR3 DNA follows: TGTGCCATCAGTGACCGTACTGGCTACACCTTC.